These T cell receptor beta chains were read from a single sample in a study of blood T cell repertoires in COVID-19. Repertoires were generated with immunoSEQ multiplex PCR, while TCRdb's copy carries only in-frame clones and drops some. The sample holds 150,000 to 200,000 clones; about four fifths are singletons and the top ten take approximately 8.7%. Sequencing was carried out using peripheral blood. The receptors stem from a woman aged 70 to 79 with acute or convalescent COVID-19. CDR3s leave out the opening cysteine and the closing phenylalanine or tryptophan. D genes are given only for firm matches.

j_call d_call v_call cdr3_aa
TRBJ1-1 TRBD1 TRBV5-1 ASSHMRPGQQRNTEAF
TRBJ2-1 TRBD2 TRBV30 AHSGGSYNEQF
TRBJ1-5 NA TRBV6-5 ASSRGGGNNQPQH
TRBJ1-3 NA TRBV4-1 ASSQSQGHSGNTIY
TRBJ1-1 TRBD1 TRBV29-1 SVESPGGDPEAF
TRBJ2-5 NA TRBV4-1 ASSLRGLETQY
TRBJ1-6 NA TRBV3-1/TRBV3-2 ASSQVLRGNSPLH
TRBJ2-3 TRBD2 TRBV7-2 ASSRTSGRARADTQY
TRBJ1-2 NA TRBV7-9 ASSGGQPYGYT
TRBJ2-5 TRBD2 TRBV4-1 ASSPMGLAGQETQY
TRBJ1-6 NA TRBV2 ASIRGLTNSPLH
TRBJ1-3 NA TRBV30 AWSPTGGLSGNTIY
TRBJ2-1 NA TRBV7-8 ASSLTVGEQF
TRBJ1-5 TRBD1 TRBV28 ASSWAGGSNQPQH
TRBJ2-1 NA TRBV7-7 ASSPGYSEVYNEQF
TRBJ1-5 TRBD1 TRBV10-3 AISRDRGNQPQH
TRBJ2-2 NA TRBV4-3 ASSQETTTNTGELF
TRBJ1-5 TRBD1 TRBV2 ASSYGTGDQPQH
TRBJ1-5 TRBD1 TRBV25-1 ASSEDGTGGWPQH
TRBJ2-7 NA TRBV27 ASSFRGHLSYEQY
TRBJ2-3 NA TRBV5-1 ASSSRQGGGTDTQY
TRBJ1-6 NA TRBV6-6 ASSFPNPSALH
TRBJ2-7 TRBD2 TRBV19 ASTPRYGGGYEQY
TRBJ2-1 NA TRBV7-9 ASSRLGEGTIDEQF
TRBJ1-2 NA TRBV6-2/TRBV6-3 ASSYSGLYGYT
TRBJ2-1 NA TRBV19 ASSTGGNEQF
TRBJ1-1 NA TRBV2 ASSGVTGNTEAF
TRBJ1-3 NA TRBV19 ASRDSASGNTIY
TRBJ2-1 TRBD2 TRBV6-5 ASSQTSGVPGEQF
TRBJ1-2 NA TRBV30 AWSVGTYYT
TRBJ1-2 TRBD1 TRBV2 ASSAGTAYGYT
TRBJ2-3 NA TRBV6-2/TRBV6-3 ASSYGFRTDTQY
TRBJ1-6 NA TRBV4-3 ASSQVGAGPGDSPLH
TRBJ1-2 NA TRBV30 AWSLDSNYGYT
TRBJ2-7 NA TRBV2 ASSEGSGTNYEQY
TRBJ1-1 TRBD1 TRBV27 ASTENKGAWREAF
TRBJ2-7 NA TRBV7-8 ASSSEARVGSYEQY
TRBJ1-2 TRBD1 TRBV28 ASSLAGGDFYGYT
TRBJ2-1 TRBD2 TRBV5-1 ASKGGNTYNEQF
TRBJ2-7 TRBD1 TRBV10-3 AIRRQGARSEQY
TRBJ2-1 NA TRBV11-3 ASSLGEGGYNEQF
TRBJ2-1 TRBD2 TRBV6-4 ASSEGLAGSDEQF